The clone carrying this TCR beta chain was seen only once. Per the original data handling: Amplification of reference gene primers provided the estimated nucleated cell counts. Sequencing was performed with immunoSEQ multiplex PCR; in TCRdb, only in-frame clones are kept and a portion is missing. V, J and clone size reflect that table, while D and trimming were determined from the DNA. The data contain over 200,000 clones, roughly 80% of them singletons. The data were obtained in a study of blood T cell repertoires in COVID-19. The wider study: Researchers got acute and convalescent COVID-19 samples from the United States, Italy and Spain. T cells, B-cell-depleted T cells, or PBMCs provided the cDNA or gDNA that served as material.

Trimming cost V 4 bases and J 0 bases; bases outside gene matches: 3. CDR1 is SGHRS and CDR2 is YFSETQ in the germline V gene. The CDR3 is 16 residues long. Sequencing was carried out using peripheral blood. The V call is TRBV5-1, the J call TRBJ2-4; TRBD2 matches at 11 bases. This TCR was recovered from a woman of 80 years or more with acute or convalescent COVID-19. CDR3 bases: TGCGCCAGCAGCCCTACTAGCGGGGGAGCCAAAAACATTCAGTACTTC. This sequence encodes CASSPTSGGAKNIQYF.